The 10 T cell receptor beta chains reported below all come from one sample, sequenced in a study of CD8 T cells in Susac syndrome. cDNA came from about 0.51 to 1 ug RNA primed by random hexamers. TCRdb analysed the immunoSEQ multiplex PCR reads with MiXCR anew, one entry per CDR3 protein. The sample has some 450,000 distinct CDR3 sequences, about 85% seen once. Material: CD8+ T cells from PBMCs. The receptors were sampled from a human donor with multiple sclerosis.

To note about this clonotype: Compared with germline, one end of the junction differs, possibly owing to a read error. The V and J genes are TRBV6-5 and TRBJ2-7; D is uncertain. In germline, CDR1 is MNHEY, CDR2 SVGAGI. The CDR3 length is 12 residues. DNA of the CDR3: TGTGCCAGCGGTTACGGGCGCCACGAGCAGTACTTC. It translates to CASGYGRHEQYF.

This chain uses TRBV7-7 with TRBJ2-2, with a weak D call TRBD2 (6 bases). CDR1 is SSHAT and CDR2 is FNYEAQ in the germline V gene (reference sequence). The CDR3 length is 16 residues. CDR3 loop: CASGPFGSVDTGELFF. CDR3 nucleotides: TGTGCTAGCGGACCGTTCGGTAGCGTCGACACCGGGGAGCTGTTTTTT.

This rearrangement joins TRBV15 to TRBJ2-7; D not certain. The ends were cut back, 0 bases at V and 2 bases at J, with 8 bases in the middle. The CDR3 consists of 14 residues. Germline lookup yields CDR1 LNHNV and CDR2 YYDKDF (reference sequence). CDR3 in amino acids: CATSREPGTYEQYF. Written as DNA, the CDR3 is TGTGCCACCAGCAGAGAACCAGGAACCTACGAGCAGTACTTC. Filled out from reference TRBV15 and TRBJ2-7, the complete variable domain reads DAMVIQNPRYQVTQFGKPVTLSCSQTLNHNVMYWYQQKSSQAPKLLFHYYDKDFNNEADTPDNFQSRRPNTSFCFLDIRSPGLGDTAMYLCATSREPGTYEQYFGPGTRLTVT.

V and J are TRBV5-1 and TRBJ2-3; no reliable D call. The CDR3 loop spans 15 amino acids. V lost 4 bases and J 0 bases, leaving 12 bases between the germline ends. CDR1 SGHRS and CDR2 YFSETQ come from the germline V gene. The CDR3 spells CASSTGQSSTDTQYF. The DNA for the CDR3 is TGCGCCAGCAGCACTGGGCAGAGTAGCACAGATACGCAGTATTTT. The complete variable domain, with remaining parts taken from reference TRBV5-1 and TRBJ2-3, reads KAGVTQTPRYLIKTRGQQVTLSCSPISGHRSVSWYQQTPGQGLQFLFEYFSETQRNKGNFPGRFSGRQFSNSRSEMNVSTLELGDSALYLCASSTGQSSTDTQYFGPGTRLTVL.

The CDR3 bases are TGTGCCAGCAGTTACGCGGCCAGCTACGAGCAGTACTTC. Translating gives CASSYAASYEQYF. The chain employs TRBV6-2 or TRBV6-3 and TRBJ2-7; no clear D. Trimming took off 2 bases at V and 3 bases at J, with 8 bases between the two ends. This CDR3 has 13 amino acids. Germline V gene lookup returns CDR1 MNHEY and CDR2 SVGEGT.

The chain combines TRBV12-3 or TRBV12-4 with TRBJ1-1; D not certain. The CDR3 covers 14 residues. Trimming removed 5 bases from V and 0 bases from J, with 10 bases in between. The CDR3 spells CASSPPDVNTEAFF. DNA of the CDR3: TGTGCCAGCAGTCCCCCGGATGTGAACACTGAAGCTTTCTTT.

For this clonotype: This is likely a read error, given that the CDR3 carries no conserved phenylalanine or tryptophan at its end. This sequence joins TRBV6-5 and TRBJ2-7; D ambiguous. CDR1 is MNHEY and CDR2 is SVGAGI in the germline V gene. CDR3 length: 13 amino acids. V lost 6 bases and J 4 bases, leaving 13 bases between the germline ends. For the CDR3, the DNA is TGTGCCAGCAGCCTCCAGGCACCATACGAGCAGTACCTC. This sequence encodes CASSLQAPYEQYL.

This chain joins TRBV10-3 and TRBJ2-5; 8 positions agree with TRBD1. The V segment lost 0 bases and the J segment 1 base; nucleotides outside the gene matches: 4. The CDR3 spans 16 residues. Germline V CDR1 and CDR2: ENHRY, SYGVKD. This chain's CDR3 is CAISESATGVQETQYF. The DNA of the CDR3 is TGTGCCATCAGTGAGTCGGCGACAGGGGTCCAAGAGACCCAGTACTTC.

V gene TRBV5-4 combines with J gene TRBJ1-5; D not resolved. Trimming cost V 0 bases and J 2 bases, with 9 bases left between them. CDR3 length: 15 residues. CDR1 SGHNT and CDR2 YYREEE come from the germline V gene (reference sequence). Written as DNA, the CDR3 is TGTGCCAGCAGCTTGGACCCTATGGGCAATCAGCCCCAGCATTTT. Translated, it gives CASSLDPMGNQPQHF. Full variable domain (missing parts from reference TRBV5-4 and TRBJ1-5): ETGVTQSPTHLIKTRGQQVTLRCSSQSGHNTVSWYQQALGQGPQFIFQYYREEENGRGNFPPRFSGLQFPNYSSELNVNALELDDSALYLCASSLDPMGNQPQHFGDGTRLSIL.

This clonotype was recorded only once. The chain recombines TRBV12-3 or TRBV12-4 with TRBJ1-2; no clear D. This CDR3 region has 14 residues. V was clipped by 7 bases and J by 1 base, with 13 bases between them. The CDR3 sequence is CASTPGSHNYGYTF. The CDR3 DNA is TGTGCCAGCACCCCGGGCAGCCATAACTATGGCTACACCTTC.